These T cell receptor beta chains were read from a single sample in a study of patients and donors after allogeneic stem cell transplantation. TCRdb itself ran the RT-PCR reads through MiXCR, one entry per CDR3 protein. This sample yields roughly 940,000 distinct CDR3 sequences, of which roughly 18% are seen a single time; 5% to 6.5% belongs to the top ten. The sample comprised blood, either unsorted or a sorted T cell fraction (not recorded which). Source of these receptors: a human donor who was either an allogeneic HSCT recipient or a stem cell or donor lymphocyte infusion donor (not recorded which). It is not recorded whose cells these are; they may come from a transplant donor. CDR3s include the opening cysteine and the closing phenylalanine or tryptophan. A D gene is named only where the DNA matches it firmly. Not all rows give a size; the values are once, few, many and, for expanded clones, a class.

TRBV12-3/TRBV12-4	NA	NA	TRBJ2-7	CASSLGSDEQYF	TGTGCCAGCAGTTTAGGGAGCGACGAGCAGTACTTC
TRBV9	few	NA	TRBJ2-2	CASSVGLEGGELFF	TGTGCCAGCAGCGTAGGGCTCGAGGGCGGGGAGCTGTTTTTT
TRBV6-1	few	TRBD1	TRBJ1-1	CASRRTGVATNDEAFF	TGTGCCAGCAGAAGGACAGGGGTCGCCACCAATGATGAAGCTTTCTTT
TRBV5-4	few	NA	TRBJ2-7	CASSFGPDSTYEQYF	TGTGCCAGCAGCTTCGGACCGGACAGCACCTACGAGCAGTACTTC
TRBV15	NA	TRBD1	TRBJ1-4	CATSRTGKGIDEKLFF	TGTGCCACCAGCAGGACAGGGAAGGGCATAGATGAAAAACTGTTTTTT
TRBV12-3/TRBV12-4	few	TRBD1	TRBJ2-7	CASSGGQASSYEQYF	TGTGCCAGCAGCGGGGGACAGGCGAGCTCCTACGAGCAGTACTTC
TRBV2	NA	NA	TRBJ2-5	CASVANGETQYF	TGTGCCAGCGTGGCCAATGGGGAGACCCAGTACTTC
TRBV3-1	NA	TRBD1	TRBJ2-1	CASSFYRGAYNEQFF	TGTGCCAGCAGCTTCTACAGGGGAGCCTACAATGAGCAGTTCTTC
TRBV4-2	NA	NA	TRBJ2-1	CASSQGDYEQFF	TGTGCCAGCAGCCAAGGGGACTATGAGCAGTTCTTC
TRBV3-1	NA	NA	TRBJ2-3	CASSPGDFPGNTQYF	TGTGCCAGCAGCCCCGGGGACTTTCCCGGTAATACGCAGTATTTT
TRBV20-1	NA	TRBD1	TRBJ2-1	CSATTGTGKREQFF	TGCAGTGCGACGACAGGGACGGGCAAGAGGGAGCAGTTCTTC
TRBV6-2/TRBV6-3	NA	TRBD1	TRBJ2-7	CASNGDRKNEQCF	TGTGCCAGCAATGGGGACAGGAAAAACGAGCAGTGCTTC
TRBV7-9	NA	TRBD1	TRBJ1-2	CASSWGQQSNYGYTF	TGTGCCAGCAGTTGGGGACAGCAGTCTAACTATGGCTACACCTTC
TRBV20-1	once	TRBD2	TRBJ2-3	CSARDLMIAGLGTDTQYF	TGCAGTGCTAGAGATCTTATGATAGCGGGTTTGGGCACAGATACGCAGTATTTT
TRBV12-3/TRBV12-4	few	TRBD2	TRBJ2-1	CASSLLAGGANEQFF	TGTGCCAGCAGTCTCCTAGCGGGAGGGGCCAATGAGCAGTTCTTC
TRBV5-6	few	NA	TRBJ1-5	CASSSLRAGSNQPQHF	TGTGCCAGCAGCTCCCTGCGAGCAGGGAGCAATCAGCCCCAGCATTTT
TRBV5-1	NA	TRBD1	TRBJ2-5	CASSSQPKTGGFLETQYF	TGCGCCAGCAGCTCACAACCTAAGACAGGGGGCTTTTTAGAGACCCAGTACTTC
TRBV5-1	NA	TRBD1	TRBJ2-7	CASSSRAGTGTYEQYF	TGCGCCAGCAGCTCTAGAGCCGGGACAGGAACCTACGAGCAGTACTTC
TRBV29-1	few	NA	TRBJ2-2	CSVETPRETGELFF	TGCAGCGTTGAAACCCCGAGGGAAACCGGGGAGCTGTTTTTT
TRBV30	NA	NA	TRBJ2-7	CAWRGRYEQYF	TGTGCCTGGAGGGGTAGATACGAGCAGTACTTC
TRBV5-1	NA	NA	TRBJ1-2	CASSRVRREYGYTF	TGCGCCAGCAGCCGAGTAAGAAGGGAGTATGGCTACACCTTC
TRBV29-1	NA	NA	TRBJ1-2	CSAPLAGEVGYTF	TGCAGCGCTCCCCTGGCAGGGGAGGTTGGCTACACCTTC
TRBV7-3	NA	TRBD2	TRBJ2-1	CASSLSIGAGTRLGNEQFF	TGTGCCAGCAGCTTAAGTATAGGTGCCGGGACTAGATTAGGCAATGAGCAGTTCTTC
TRBV11-2	NA	NA	TRBJ2-1	CASSLRVLRIDEQFF	TGTGCCAGCAGCTTACGAGTTCTCAGGATTGATGAGCAGTTCTTC
TRBV6-2/TRBV6-3	NA	NA	TRBJ2-1	CASSWAGAPYNEQFF	TGTGCCAGCAGTTGGGCAGGGGCCCCTTACAATGAGCAGTTCTTC
TRBV9	NA	TRBD2	TRBJ2-5	CASTPGAGGQETQYF	TGTGCCAGCACCCCAGGGGCGGGGGGCCAAGAGACCCAGTACTTC
TRBV7-2	NA	NA	TRBJ1-2	CASAVTGTSILYGYTF	TGTGCCAGCGCAGTGACCGGGACCTCTATTCTCTACGGCTACACCTTC
TRBV9	NA	TRBD2	TRBJ2-5	CASSVGPPSGEETQYF	TGTGCCAGCAGCGTAGGTCCGCCTAGCGGTGAAGAGACCCAGTACTTC
TRBV7-9	NA	NA	TRBJ2-5	CASSLPDQETQYF	TGTGCCAGCAGCTTACCGGACCAAGAGACCCAGTACTTC
TRBV20-1	few	NA	TRBJ2-3	CSAQGTGLGTDTQYF	TGCAGTGCCCAGGGGACGGGACTCGGCACAGATACGCAGTATTTT